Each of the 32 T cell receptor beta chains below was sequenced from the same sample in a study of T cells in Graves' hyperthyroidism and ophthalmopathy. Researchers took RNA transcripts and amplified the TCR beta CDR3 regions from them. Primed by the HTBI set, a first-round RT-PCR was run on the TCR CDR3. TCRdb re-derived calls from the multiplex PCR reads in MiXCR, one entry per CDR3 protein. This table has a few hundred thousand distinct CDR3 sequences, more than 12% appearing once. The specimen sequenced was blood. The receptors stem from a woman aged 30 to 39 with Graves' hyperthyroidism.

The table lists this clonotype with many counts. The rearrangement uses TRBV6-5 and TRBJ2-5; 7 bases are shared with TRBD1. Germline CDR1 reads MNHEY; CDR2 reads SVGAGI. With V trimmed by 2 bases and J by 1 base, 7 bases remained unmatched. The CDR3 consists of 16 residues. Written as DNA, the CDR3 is TGTGCCAGCAGTTACACACCGGGACAGAGCCAAGAGACCCAGTACTTC. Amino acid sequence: CASSYTPGQSQETQYF.

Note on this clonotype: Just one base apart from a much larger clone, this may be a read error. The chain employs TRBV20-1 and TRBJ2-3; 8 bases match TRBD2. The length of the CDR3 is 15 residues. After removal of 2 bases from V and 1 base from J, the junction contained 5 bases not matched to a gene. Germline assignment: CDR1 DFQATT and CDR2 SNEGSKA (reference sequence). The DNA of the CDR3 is TGCAGTGCTAGAAAGGCAGCGGGGGGCACAGATACGCAGTATTTT. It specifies CSARKAAGGTDTQYF.

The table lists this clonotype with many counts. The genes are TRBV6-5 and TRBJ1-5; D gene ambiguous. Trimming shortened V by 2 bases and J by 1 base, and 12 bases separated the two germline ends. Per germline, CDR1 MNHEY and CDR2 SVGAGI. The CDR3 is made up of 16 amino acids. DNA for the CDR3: TGTGCCAGCAGTTACCTCCCGGGTCAGAGCAATCAGCCCCAGCATTTT. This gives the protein CASSYLPGQSNQPQHF.

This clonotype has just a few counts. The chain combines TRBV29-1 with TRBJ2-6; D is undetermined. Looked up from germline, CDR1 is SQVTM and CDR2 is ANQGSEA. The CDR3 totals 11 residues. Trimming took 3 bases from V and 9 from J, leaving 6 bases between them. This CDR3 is CSVDGGNVLTF. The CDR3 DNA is TGCAGCGTTGACGGCGGCAACGTCCTGACTTTC. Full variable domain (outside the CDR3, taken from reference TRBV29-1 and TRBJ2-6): SAVISQKPSRDICQRGTSLTIQCQVDSQVTMMFWYRQQPGQSLTLIATANQGSEATYESGFVIDKFPISRPNLTFSTLTVSNMSPEDSSIYLCSVDGGNVLTFGAGSRLTVL.

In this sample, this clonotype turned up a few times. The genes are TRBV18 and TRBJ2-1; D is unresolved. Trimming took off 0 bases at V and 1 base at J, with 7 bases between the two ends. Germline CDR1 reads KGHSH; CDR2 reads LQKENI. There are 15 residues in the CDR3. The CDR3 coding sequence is TGTGCCAGCTCACCACCTCCTCCGTCCTACAATGAGCAGTTCTTC. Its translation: CASSPPPPSYNEQFF.

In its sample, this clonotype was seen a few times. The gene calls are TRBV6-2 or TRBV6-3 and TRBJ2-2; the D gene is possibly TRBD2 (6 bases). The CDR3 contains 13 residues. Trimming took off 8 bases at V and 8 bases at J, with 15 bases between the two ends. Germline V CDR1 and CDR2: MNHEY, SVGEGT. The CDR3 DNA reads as TGTGCCAGCCAGGGACTCCGTGGAGGGGAGCTGTTTTTT. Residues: CASQGLRGGELFF.

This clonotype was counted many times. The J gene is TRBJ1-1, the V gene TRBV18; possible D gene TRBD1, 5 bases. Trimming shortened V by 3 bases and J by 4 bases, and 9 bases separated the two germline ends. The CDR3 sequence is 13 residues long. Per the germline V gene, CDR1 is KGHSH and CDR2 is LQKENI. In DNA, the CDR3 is TGTGCCAGCTCACCGGGGGAGAGCACTGAAGCTTTCTTT. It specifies CASSPGESTEAFF.

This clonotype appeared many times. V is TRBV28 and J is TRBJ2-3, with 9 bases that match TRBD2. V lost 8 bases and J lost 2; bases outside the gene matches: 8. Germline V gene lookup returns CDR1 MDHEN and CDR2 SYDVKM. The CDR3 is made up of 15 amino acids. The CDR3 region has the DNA TGTGCCAGCGTTGATAGCGGGAGAAACACAGATACGCAGTATTTT. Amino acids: CASVDSGRNTDTQYF.

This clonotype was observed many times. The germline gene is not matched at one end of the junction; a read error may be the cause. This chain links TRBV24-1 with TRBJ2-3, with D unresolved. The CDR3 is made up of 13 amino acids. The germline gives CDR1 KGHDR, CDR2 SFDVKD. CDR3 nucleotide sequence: TGTGCCACCAGTGATCTCGAACCGGATAGGCAGTATTTT. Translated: CATSDLEPDRQYF.

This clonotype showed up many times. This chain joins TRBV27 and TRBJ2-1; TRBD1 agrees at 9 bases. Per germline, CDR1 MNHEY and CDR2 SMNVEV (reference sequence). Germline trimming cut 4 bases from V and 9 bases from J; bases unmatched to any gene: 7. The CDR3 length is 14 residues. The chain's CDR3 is CASSYRTGASEQFF. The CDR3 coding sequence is TGTGCCAGCAGTTATCGGACAGGGGCGAGTGAGCAGTTCTTC.

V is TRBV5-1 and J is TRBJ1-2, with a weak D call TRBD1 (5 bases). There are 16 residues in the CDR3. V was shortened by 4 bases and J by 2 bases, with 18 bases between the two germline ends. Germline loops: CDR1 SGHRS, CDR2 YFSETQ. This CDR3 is CASSPSSGTVNYGYTF. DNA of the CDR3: TGCGCCAGCAGCCCCTCCTCGGGGACGGTGAACTATGGCTACACCTTC.

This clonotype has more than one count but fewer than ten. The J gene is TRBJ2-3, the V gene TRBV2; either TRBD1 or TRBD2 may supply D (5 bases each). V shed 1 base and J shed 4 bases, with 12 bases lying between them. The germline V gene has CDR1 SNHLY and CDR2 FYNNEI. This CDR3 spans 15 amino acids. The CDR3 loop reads CASSEGLGVPDTQYF. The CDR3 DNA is TGTGCCAGCAGTGAAGGCCTGGGGGTGCCAGATACGCAGTATTTT.

DNA for the CDR3: TGCAGCTCTCAAAGTCTTATGAACACTGAAGCTTTCTTT. Translation gives CSSQSLMNTEAFF. V usage is TRBV29-1 and J usage is TRBJ1-1; D is ambiguous. Germline V lookup: CDR1 SQVTM, CDR2 ANQGSEA. This CDR3 has 13 residues. The V and J ends lost 8 bases and 0 bases respectively, with 13 bases between them.

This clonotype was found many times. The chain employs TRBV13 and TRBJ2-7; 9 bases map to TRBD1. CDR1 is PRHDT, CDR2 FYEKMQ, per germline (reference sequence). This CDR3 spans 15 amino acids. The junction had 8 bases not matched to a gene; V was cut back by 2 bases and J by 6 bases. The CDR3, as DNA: TGTGCCAGCAGCTTACGGGACAGGGTTTTCCCCGAGCAGTACTTC. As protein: CASSLRDRVFPEQYF.

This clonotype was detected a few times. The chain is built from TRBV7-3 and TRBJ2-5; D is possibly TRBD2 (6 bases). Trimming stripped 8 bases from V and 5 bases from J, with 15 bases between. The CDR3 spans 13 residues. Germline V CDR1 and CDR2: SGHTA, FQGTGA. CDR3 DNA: TGTGCCAGCGCTCGGGACTCTGGGGAGACCCAGTACTTC. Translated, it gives CASARDSGETQYF.

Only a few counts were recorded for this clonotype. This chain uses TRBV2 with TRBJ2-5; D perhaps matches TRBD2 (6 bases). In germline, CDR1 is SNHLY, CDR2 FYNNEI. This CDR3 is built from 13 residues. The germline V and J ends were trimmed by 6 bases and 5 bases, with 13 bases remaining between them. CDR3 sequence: CASRIEGGETQYF. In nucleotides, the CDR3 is TGTGCCAGCAGGATAGAAGGAGGGGAGACCCAGTACTTC. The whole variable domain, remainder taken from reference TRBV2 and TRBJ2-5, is EPEVTQTPSHQVTQMGQEVILRCVPISNHLYFYWYRQILGQKVEFLVSFYNNEISEKSEIFDDQFSVERPDGSNFTLKIRSTKLEDSAMYFCASRIEGGETQYFGPGTRLLVL.

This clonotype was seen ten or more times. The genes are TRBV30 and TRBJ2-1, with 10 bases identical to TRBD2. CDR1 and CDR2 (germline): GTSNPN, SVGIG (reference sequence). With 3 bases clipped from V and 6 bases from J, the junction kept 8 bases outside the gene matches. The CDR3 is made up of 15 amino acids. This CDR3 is CAWRDLAGVGNEQFF. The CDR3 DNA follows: TGTGCCTGGAGGGATCTAGCGGGAGTTGGCAATGAGCAGTTCTTC.

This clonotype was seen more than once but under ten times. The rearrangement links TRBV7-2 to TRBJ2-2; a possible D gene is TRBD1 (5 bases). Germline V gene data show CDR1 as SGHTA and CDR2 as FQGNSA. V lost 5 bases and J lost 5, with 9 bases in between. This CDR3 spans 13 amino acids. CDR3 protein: CASSRDRTGELFF. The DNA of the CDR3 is TGTGCCAGCAGCCGAGACAGAACCGGGGAGCTGTTTTTT.

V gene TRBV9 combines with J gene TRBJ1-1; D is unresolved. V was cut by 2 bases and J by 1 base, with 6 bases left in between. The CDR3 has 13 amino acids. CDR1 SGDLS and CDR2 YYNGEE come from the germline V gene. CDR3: CASSVLWNTEAFF. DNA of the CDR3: TGTGCCAGCAGCGTCCTGTGGAACACTGAAGCTTTCTTT.

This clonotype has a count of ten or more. In DNA form, the CDR3 reads TGTGCCAGCAGCCTTACGGGTGGGACAAACACTGAAGCTTTCTTT. It translates to CASSLTGGTNTEAFF. V gene TRBV7-9 combines with J gene TRBJ1-1; the D gene is possibly TRBD1 (6 bases). V was cut by 5 bases and J by 2 bases, with 15 bases left in between. Looked up from germline, CDR1 is SEHNR and CDR2 is FQNEAQ (reference sequence). The CDR3 loop spans 15 amino acids.

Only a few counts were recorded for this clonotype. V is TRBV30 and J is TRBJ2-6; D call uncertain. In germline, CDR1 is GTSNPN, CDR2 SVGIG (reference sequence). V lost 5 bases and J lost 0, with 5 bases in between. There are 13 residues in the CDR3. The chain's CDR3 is CAWGDSGANVLTF. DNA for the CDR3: TGTGCCTGGGGAGACTCTGGGGCCAACGTCCTGACTTTC.

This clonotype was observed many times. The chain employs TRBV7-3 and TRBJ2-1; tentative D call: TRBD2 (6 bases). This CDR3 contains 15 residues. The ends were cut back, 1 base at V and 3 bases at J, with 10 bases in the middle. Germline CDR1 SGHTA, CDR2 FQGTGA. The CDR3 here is CASSLNRERYNEQFF. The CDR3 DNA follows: TGTGCCAGCAGCTTAAACCGGGAGCGCTACAATGAGCAGTTCTTC. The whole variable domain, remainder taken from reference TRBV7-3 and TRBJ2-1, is GAGVSQTPSNKVTEKGKYVELRCDPISGHTALYWYRQSLGQGPEFLIYFQGTGAADDSGLPNDRFFAVRPEGSVSTLKIQRTERGDSAVYLCASSLNRERYNEQFFGPGTRLTVL.

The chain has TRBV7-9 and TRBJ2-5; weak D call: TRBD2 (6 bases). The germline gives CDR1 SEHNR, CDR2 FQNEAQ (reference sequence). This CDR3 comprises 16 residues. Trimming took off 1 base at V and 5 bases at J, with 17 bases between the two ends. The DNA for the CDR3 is TGTGCCAGCAGCTTAGGGCCGGGAGAAGGGTCTGAGACCCAGTACTTC. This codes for CASSLGPGEGSETQYF.

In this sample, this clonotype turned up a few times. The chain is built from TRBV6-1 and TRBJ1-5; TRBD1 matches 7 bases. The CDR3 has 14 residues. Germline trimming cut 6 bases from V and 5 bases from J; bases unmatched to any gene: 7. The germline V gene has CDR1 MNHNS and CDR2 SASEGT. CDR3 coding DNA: TGTGCCAGCAGCCGCGGACAGGCGCATCAGCCCCAGCATTTT. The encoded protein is CASSRGQAHQPQHF.

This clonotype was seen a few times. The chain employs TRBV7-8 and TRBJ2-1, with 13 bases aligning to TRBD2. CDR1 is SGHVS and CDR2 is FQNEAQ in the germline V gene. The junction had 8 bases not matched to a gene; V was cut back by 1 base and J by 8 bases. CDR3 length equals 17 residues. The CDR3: CASSLVKGTSGIDEQFF. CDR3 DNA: TGTGCCAGCAGCTTAGTTAAAGGGACTAGCGGGATAGATGAGCAGTTCTTC.

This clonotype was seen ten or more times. CDR3 coding DNA: TGTGCCAGCAGCCACGACAGTCATCAGCCCCAGCATTTT. It specifies CASSHDSHQPQHF. V gene TRBV3-1 combines with J gene TRBJ1-5, with TRBD1 as a possible D gene (5 bases). Per germline, CDR1 LGHDT and CDR2 YNNKEL (reference sequence). CDR3 length equals 13 residues. Deletions cut 3 bases from V and 5 bases from J, with 8 bases between.

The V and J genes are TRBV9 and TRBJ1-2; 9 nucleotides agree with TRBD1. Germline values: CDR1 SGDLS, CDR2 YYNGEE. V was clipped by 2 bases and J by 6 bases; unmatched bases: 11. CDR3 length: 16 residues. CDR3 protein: CASSVGQGGGSDGYTF. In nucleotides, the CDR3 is TGTGCCAGCAGCGTGGGACAGGGCGGGGGTTCGGATGGCTACACCTTC.

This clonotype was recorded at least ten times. The CDR3 protein is CSARGGRSTDTQYF. CDR3 nucleotide sequence: TGCAGTGCTAGGGGTGGGAGGAGCACAGATACGCAGTATTTT. The V and J genes are TRBV20-1 and TRBJ2-3; D is possibly TRBD2 (6 bases). Trimming shortened V by 3 bases and J by 0 bases, and 10 bases separated the two germline ends. The CDR3 totals 14 residues. Per the germline V gene, CDR1 is DFQATT and CDR2 is SNEGSKA (reference sequence).

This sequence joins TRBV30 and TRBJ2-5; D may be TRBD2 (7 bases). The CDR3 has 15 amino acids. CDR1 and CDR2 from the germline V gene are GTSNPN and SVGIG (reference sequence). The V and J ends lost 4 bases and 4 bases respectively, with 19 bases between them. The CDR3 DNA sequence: TGTGCCTGGAATTTGCGGGGGCAAAGGGGAGAGACCCAGTACTTC. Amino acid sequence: CAWNLRGQRGETQYF.

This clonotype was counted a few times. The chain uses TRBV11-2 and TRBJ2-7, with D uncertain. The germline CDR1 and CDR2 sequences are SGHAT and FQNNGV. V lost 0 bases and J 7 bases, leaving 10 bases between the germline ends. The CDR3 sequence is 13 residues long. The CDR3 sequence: CASSLDRLREQYF. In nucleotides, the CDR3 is TGTGCCAGCAGCTTAGATCGACTTCGGGAGCAGTACTTC.

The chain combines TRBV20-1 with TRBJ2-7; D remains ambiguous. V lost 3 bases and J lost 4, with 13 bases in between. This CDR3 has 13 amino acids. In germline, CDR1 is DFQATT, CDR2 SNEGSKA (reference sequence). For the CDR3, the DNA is TGCAGTGCTAGGGCACGTAGTGCTTACGAGCAGTACTTC. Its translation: CSARARSAYEQYF.

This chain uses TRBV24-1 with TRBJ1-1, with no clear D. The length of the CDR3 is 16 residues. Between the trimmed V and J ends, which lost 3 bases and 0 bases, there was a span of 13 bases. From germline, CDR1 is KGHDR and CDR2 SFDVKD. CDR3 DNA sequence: TGTGCCACCAGTGATGGGGATCGGGGATTGAACACTGAAGCTTTCTTT. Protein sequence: CATSDGDRGLNTEAFF.